This T cell receptor beta chain was retrieved from a study of blood T cell repertoires in COVID-19. Profiled with immunoSEQ multiplex PCR; TCRdb holds only in-frame clones, not every one. The data show 42,000 or so clones, with 70% to 90% seen just once and around 2.3% held by the top ten. The CDR3 runs to 14 residues. V lost 5 bases and J 2 bases, leaving 11 bases between the germline ends. The V gene's germline CDR1 is KGHDR and CDR2 SFDVKD. This TCR derives from a human donor in a cohort sampled during active COVID-19. Specimen: peripheral blood. The chain employs TRBV24-1 and TRBJ2-5; no reliable D call. CDR3 in DNA: TGTGCCACCAGTGGAGAGTCCTTTCAAGAGACCCAGTACTTC. Translated, it gives CATSGESFQETQYF.